The rows below give T cell receptor beta chains drawn from one sample of a study of CD8 T cells in Susac syndrome. TCRdb processed the immunoSEQ multiplex PCR reads anew with MiXCR; each CDR3 protein has one entry. The sample yields roughly 400,000 distinct CDR3 sequences, around 85% seen once. What was sequenced was CD8+ T cells from PBMCs. These receptors were collected from a human donor with multiple sclerosis. Both conserved end residues are part of each CDR3. The D gene is left open where the match is weak. Clone size is given for some rows only: seen once, a few or many times, or a class if the clone is expanded.

D gene	V gene	clone size	J gene	CDR3 DNA	CDR3 protein
TRBD1	TRBV7-9	.	TRBJ1-2	TGTGCCAGCAGCTCTCCAACCGGGACAGCAGACTATGGCTACACCTTC	CASSSPTGTADYGYTF
.	TRBV19	.	TRBJ2-1	TGTGCCAGTAAGGTCAGCGGGCCCTACAATGAGCAGTTCTTC	CASKVSGPYNEQFF
TRBD1	TRBV11-1	once	TRBJ2-7	TGTGCCACCGACAGGGCTGGCGAGCAGTACTTC	CATDRAGEQYF
.	TRBV3-1	.	TRBJ2-1	TGTGCCAGCAGCAACGGACAGTTCTACAATGAGCAGTTCTTC	CASSNGQFYNEQFF
.	TRBV3-1	.	TRBJ2-7	TGTGCCAGCAGCCAAGGAGGAGGGGTCCACGAGCAGTACTTC	CASSQGGGVHEQYF
.	TRBV6-5	.	TRBJ1-1	TGTGCCAGCAGTTACTCCCTACAGGGCCCCACTGAAGCTTTCTTT	CASSYSLQGPTEAFF
TRBD2	TRBV27	.	TRBJ2-1	TGTGCCAGCAGTTTATCGAGCGCGGGAGTAAATGAGCAGTTCTTC	CASSLSSAGVNEQFF
.	TRBV27	few	TRBJ1-3	TGTGCCAGCAGTCAGGGATCTGGAAACACCATATATTTT	CASSQGSGNTIYF
.	TRBV28	.	TRBJ2-1	TGTGCCAGCAGTTTTGGGCAGAGCTCCTACAATGAGCAGTTCTTC	CASSFGQSSYNEQFF
.	TRBV7-9	.	TRBJ2-7	TGTGCCAGCAGGGACGAGGACGAGCAGTACTTC	CASRDEDEQYF
.	TRBV29-1	.	TRBJ2-1	TGCAGCAGCAGGGGGGGGCTCACTGCGGGCAATGAGCAGTTCTTC	CSSRGGLTAGNEQFF
TRBD1	TRBV6-5	few	TRBJ2-7	TGTGCCAGCAGTTACCCGACAGGGAAGAACTCCTACGAGCAGTACTTC	CASSYPTGKNSYEQYF
TRBD1	TRBV12-3/TRBV12-4	.	TRBJ2-3	TGTGCCAGCAGTCGACGACTATCTACAGGGGGCGAAACAGATACGCAGTATTTT	CASSRRLSTGGETDTQYF
TRBD2	TRBV11-2	.	TRBJ2-7	TGTGCCAGCAGCTTCCTTCCGGGACTAGTGGCCTACGAGCAGTACTTC	CASSFLPGLVAYEQYF
.	TRBV27	.	TRBJ2-7	TGTGCCAGCAGTTTCCTCGCAGGGGAGGGAGCCTACGAGCAGTACTTC	CASSFLAGEGAYEQYF
.	TRBV7-9	.	TRBJ1-4	TGTGCCAGCAGCTTAGTTTCGGGGCTGCGTGAAAAACTGTTTTTT	CASSLVSGLREKLFF
TRBD2	TRBV27	.	TRBJ2-7	TGTGCCAGCAGTCTCGCCGGGACTAGTGCTCCCTACGAGCAGTACTTC	CASSLAGTSAPYEQYF
.	TRBV4-1	.	TRBJ2-7	TGCGCCAGCAGCCGAGGGGCCCAGCTCCCCCACGAGCAGTACTTC	CASSRGAQLPHEQYF
TRBD2	TRBV29-1	.	TRBJ2-1	TGCAGCGTCCTGTACCAGACTAGCGGGAGGGCTAGACCCCGGAATGAGCAGTTCTTC	CSVLYQTSGRARPRNEQFF